Below, 21 T cell receptor beta chains from the same sample are listed, as sequenced in a study of T cells in Graves' hyperthyroidism and ophthalmopathy. Amplified TCR beta CDR3 regions came from RNA transcripts. The TCR CDR3 was amplified in a first-round RT-PCR using the HTBI primer set. TCRdb recomputed calls from the multiplex PCR reads with MiXCR, one row per CDR3 protein. The sample holds approximately 720,000 distinct CDR3 sequences, approximately 18% seen once. The sample was blood. The source of these receptors is a woman aged 45-65 years with Graves' hyperthyroidism that later progressed to Graves' ophthalmopathy.

This clonotype was detected many times. The chain is built from TRBV5-1 and TRBJ1-2, with D possibly matching TRBD1 (6 bases). The CDR3 contains 14 residues. Germline V gene sequence: CDR1 SGHRS, CDR2 YFSETQ. V gave up 4 bases and J gave up 0 bases, with 10 bases separating them. The CDR3 here is CASSASGANYGYTF. The CDR3 region has the DNA TGCGCCAGCAGCGCGTCAGGGGCTAACTATGGCTACACCTTC.

This clonotype came up a few times. The rearrangement uses TRBV12-3 or TRBV12-4 and TRBJ1-4, with D possibly matching TRBD1 (5 bases). V was pared by 5 bases and J by 7 bases, with 11 bases between. CDR3 length equals 13 residues. CDR3: CASSPRESEKLFF. For the CDR3, the DNA is TGTGCCAGCAGTCCCAGGGAGAGTGAAAAACTGTTTTTT.

CDR3 nucleotides: TGTGCCAGCAGCTTATCGCTAGGAACTTACAATGAGCAGTTCTTC. It is translated as CASSLSLGTYNEQFF. V gene TRBV7-3 combines with J gene TRBJ2-1, with D hard to call. In germline, CDR1 is SGHTA, CDR2 FQGTGA. Trimming left V 2 bases short and J 4 bases short, with 12 bases between. The CDR3 consists of 15 residues. Looking up the rest from reference TRBV7-3 and TRBJ2-1 gives the full variable domain: GAGVSQTPSNKVTEKGKYVELRCDPISGHTALYWYRQSLGQGPEFLIYFQGTGAADDSGLPNDRFFAVRPEGSVSTLKIQRTERGDSAVYLCASSLSLGTYNEQFFGPGTRLTVL.

The genes are TRBV5-8 and TRBJ1-1; possibly TRBD1 for D (5 bases). The ends were cut back, 0 bases at V and 4 bases at J, with 19 bases in the middle. Per germline, CDR1 SGHTS and CDR2 YDEGEE. The CDR3 totals 17 residues. The CDR3 DNA is TGTGCCAGCAGCTTGGCTCATGGGTTGGGGGTAACCACTGAAGCTTTCTTT. Encoded protein: CASSLAHGLGVTTEAFF. The full variable domain, completed using reference TRBV5-8 and TRBJ1-1, is EAGVTQSPTHLIKTRGQQATLRCSPISGHTSVYWYQQALGLGLQFLLWYDEGEERNRGNFPPRFSGRQFPNYSSELNVNALELEDSALYLCASSLAHGLGVTTEAFFGQGTRLTVV.

This clonotype was recorded at least ten times. This chain links TRBV6-1 with TRBJ1-5, with D perhaps TRBD1 (6 bases). Germline-derived CDR1 and CDR2 are MNHNS and SASEGT. This CDR3 is built from 14 residues. Between the trimmed V and J ends, which lost 6 bases and 6 bases, there was a span of 15 bases. CDR3 amino acids: CASRRTVQGQPQHF. CDR3 in DNA: TGTGCCAGCAGGAGGACAGTGCAGGGTCAGCCCCAGCATTTT.

In this sample, this clonotype turned up many times. The V and J genes are TRBV7-2 and TRBJ1-1; a weak D match, TRBD1 (5 bases). Germline values: CDR1 SGHTA, CDR2 FQGNSA. The CDR3 consists of 13 residues. V was shortened by 2 bases and J by 6 bases, with 10 bases between the two germline ends. DNA for the CDR3: TGTGCCAGCAGCTTAAGACAGTTCTCTGAAGCTTTCTTT. It codes for CASSLRQFSEAFF.

The V gene is TRBV9, the J gene TRBJ1-6, with D possibly TRBD1 on 5 matching bases. The CDR3 runs 16 residues. The germline V gene encodes CDR1 SGDLS and CDR2 YYNGEE. Trimming shortened V by 4 bases and J by 14 bases, and 25 bases separated the two germline ends. This CDR3 is CASSPRTGREISALHF. DNA of the CDR3: TGTGCCAGCAGCCCCCGAACGGGCAGGGAAATTAGTGCCCTCCACTTT.

The chain is built from TRBV29-1 and TRBJ2-3; 8 bases align to TRBD2. This CDR3 has 15 residues. Trimming at V came to 4 bases and at J to 0 bases, leaving 6 bases not matched to a gene. In germline, CDR1 is SQVTM, CDR2 ANQGSEA. CDR3 residues: CSVARRGVSTDTQYF. CDR3 nucleotides: TGCAGCGTTGCCCGGCGGGGGGTTAGCACAGATACGCAGTATTTT.

The gene calls are TRBV7-6 and TRBJ1-1; D call uncertain. Germline V gives CDR1 SGHVS, CDR2 FNYEAQ. V lost 5 bases and J 5 bases, leaving 12 bases between the germline ends. This CDR3 has 13 amino acids. The CDR3: CASSLRGETEAFF. The CDR3 DNA is TGTGCCAGCAGCCTACGTGGGGAGACTGAAGCTTTCTTT. The variable domain in full, with the rest retrieved from reference TRBV7-6 and TRBJ1-1, is GAGVSQSPRYKVTKRGQDVALRCDPISGHVSLYWYRQALGQGPEFLTYFNYEAQQDKSGLPNDRFSAERPEGSISTLTIQRTEQRDSAMYRCASSLRGETEAFFGQGTRLTVV.

CDR3 nucleotide sequence: TGCAGCGTGCGGGGGGGAAACACCGGGGAGCTGTTTTTT. As protein: CSVRGGNTGELFF. V usage is TRBV29-1 and J usage is TRBJ2-2; 9 positions agree with TRBD2. This CDR3 has 13 amino acids. The germline V gene encodes CDR1 SQVTM and CDR2 ANQGSEA. Losses at the gene ends were 6 bases for V and 2 bases for J; bases not matched to a gene: 1.

The chain joins TRBV15 to TRBJ2-2, with 8 bases fitting TRBD2. The CDR3 totals 15 residues. V trimming: 0 bases; J trimming: 6 bases; junction bases outside the gene matches: 3. The germline V gene encodes CDR1 LNHNV and CDR2 YYDKDF (reference sequence). The CDR3 loop reads CATSRDPGGAGELFF. CDR3 sequence (DNA): TGTGCCACCAGCAGAGATCCGGGGGGGGCCGGGGAGCTGTTTTTT.

V gene TRBV10-3 combines with J gene TRBJ2-5; D perhaps matches TRBD2 (6 bases). Germline V gene lookup returns CDR1 ENHRY and CDR2 SYGVKD. Trimming took 6 bases from V and 2 from J, leaving 10 bases between them. The CDR3 extends over 13 amino acids. The CDR3 sequence: CAIRTGLQETQYF. In DNA, the CDR3 is TGTGCCATCAGGACCGGACTACAAGAGACCCAGTACTTC.

Concerning this clonotype itself: A single base separates this from a much larger clone, so it may be a read error. V and J are TRBV7-3 and TRBJ1-1, with D uncertain. The CDR3 extends over 16 amino acids. V was trimmed by 5 bases and J by 4 bases, leaving 20 bases between them. Germline V gene data show CDR1 as SGHTA and CDR2 as FQGTGA. The DNA for the CDR3 is TGTGCCAGCAGCCCGGTACCGGGTCCCGGGAGCACTGAAGCTTTCTTT. Translating it yields CASSPVPGPGSTEAFF.

The chain recombines TRBV13 with TRBJ2-3, with TRBD1 identical over 9 bases. Germline CDR1 is PRHDT and CDR2 is FYEKMQ (reference sequence). Trimming cost V 5 bases and J 3 bases; bases outside gene matches: 9. This CDR3 spans 16 amino acids. This CDR3 reads CASSPAGTGNTDTQYF. CDR3 nucleotides: TGTGCCAGCAGCCCAGCAGGGACAGGGAATACAGATACGCAGTATTTT.

The sample holds many counts of this clonotype. This chain links TRBV7-8 with TRBJ2-7; D call uncertain. Germline V gene sequence: CDR1 SGHVS, CDR2 FQNEAQ. V gave up 5 bases and J gave up 5 bases, with 7 bases separating them. The CDR3 runs to 11 residues. CDR3 amino acids: CASSERNEQYF. CDR3 nucleotide sequence: TGTGCCAGCAGCGAACGTAACGAGCAGTACTTC.

The rearrangement uses TRBV20-1 and TRBJ2-1, with 10 bases lining up with TRBD2. J was trimmed by 6 bases and V by 3 bases; bases with no gene match: 2. CDR3 length equals 13 residues. Germline CDR1 and CDR2: DFQATT and SNEGSKA (reference sequence). In DNA form, the CDR3 reads TGCAGTGCTAGTAGCGGGGGGACCAATGAGCAGTTCTTC. Protein product: CSASSGGTNEQFF.

Many counts were recorded for this clonotype. The rearrangement uses TRBV15 and TRBJ1-6; tentatively, D is TRBD1 (5 bases). This CDR3 has 16 residues. Germline V lookup: CDR1 LNHNV, CDR2 YYDKDF (reference sequence). V was pared by 4 bases and J by 10 bases, with 20 bases between. As DNA, the CDR3 is TGTGCCACCAGCAACCGACGGTGGGGGATCGGATCACCCCTCCACTTT. Encoded protein: CATSNRRWGIGSPLHF. Variable domain in full (rest from reference TRBV15 and TRBJ1-6): DAMVIQNPRYQVTQFGKPVTLSCSQTLNHNVMYWYQQKSSQAPKLLFHYYDKDFNNEADTPDNFQSRRPNTSFCFLDIRSPGLGDTAMYLCATSNRRWGIGSPLHFGNGTRLTVT.

In its sample, this clonotype was seen a few times. The V call is TRBV27, the J call TRBJ2-2, with 8 nucleotides matching TRBD2. Per germline, CDR1 MNHEY and CDR2 SMNVEV (reference sequence). The CDR3 has 16 amino acids. V lost 5 bases to trimming and J lost 6 bases; unmatched junction nucleotides: 11. This CDR3 is CASSPRGGWGPGELFF. In DNA, the CDR3 is TGTGCCAGCAGTCCACGGGGGGGATGGGGGCCCGGGGAGCTGTTTTTT.

This clonotype was observed at least ten times. J is TRBJ1-1 and V is TRBV7-9; perhaps TRBD1 as D (6 bases). Germline V CDR1 and CDR2: SEHNR, FQNEAQ (reference sequence). V gave up 5 bases and J gave up 5 bases, with 18 bases separating them. The CDR3 is made up of 15 amino acids. CDR3 residues: CASSRLGGGSTEAFF. The CDR3 bases are TGTGCCAGCAGCCGCCTCGGGGGCGGCAGTACTGAAGCTTTCTTT.

The chain couples TRBV10-3 to TRBJ2-7; 14 bases align to TRBD2. CDR3 length: 16 amino acids. V dropped 5 bases and J dropped 2; count of bases not matched to a gene: 5. The germline V gene has CDR1 ENHRY and CDR2 SYGVKD. The CDR3 bases are TGTGCCATCAGTAGACTAGCGGGGGGGACCACCTACGAGCAGTACTTC. Translating gives CAISRLAGGTTYEQYF.

The V and J genes are TRBV9 and TRBJ1-4; TRBD1 agrees at 8 bases. This CDR3 comprises 16 residues. The V gene's germline CDR1 is SGDLS and CDR2 YYNGEE. After removal of 0 bases from V and 5 bases from J, the junction contained 6 bases not matched to a gene. CDR3: CASSVEQGGLNEKLFF. CDR3 nucleotide sequence: TGTGCCAGCAGCGTAGAACAGGGGGGACTCAATGAAAAACTGTTTTTT.